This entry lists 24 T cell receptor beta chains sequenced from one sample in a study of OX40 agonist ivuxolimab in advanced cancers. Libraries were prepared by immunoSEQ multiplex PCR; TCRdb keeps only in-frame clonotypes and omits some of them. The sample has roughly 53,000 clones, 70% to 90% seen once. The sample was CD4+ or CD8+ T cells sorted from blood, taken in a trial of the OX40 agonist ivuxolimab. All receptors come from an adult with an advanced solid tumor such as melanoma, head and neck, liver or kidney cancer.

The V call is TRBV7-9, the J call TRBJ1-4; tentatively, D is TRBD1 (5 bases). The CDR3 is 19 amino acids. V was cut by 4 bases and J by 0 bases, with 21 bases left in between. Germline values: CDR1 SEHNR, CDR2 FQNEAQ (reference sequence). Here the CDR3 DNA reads TGTGCCAGCAGCTCAACGGTTACCCTCCAGGGCCCAACTAATGAAAAACTGTTTTTT. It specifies CASSSTVTLQGPTNEKLFF.

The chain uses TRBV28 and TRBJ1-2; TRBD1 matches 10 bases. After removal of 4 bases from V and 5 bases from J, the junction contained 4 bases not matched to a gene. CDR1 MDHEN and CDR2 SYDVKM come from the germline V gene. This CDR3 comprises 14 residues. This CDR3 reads CASSSGTGVYGYTF. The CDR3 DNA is TGTGCCAGCAGTTCCGGGACAGGGGTTTATGGCTACACCTTC.

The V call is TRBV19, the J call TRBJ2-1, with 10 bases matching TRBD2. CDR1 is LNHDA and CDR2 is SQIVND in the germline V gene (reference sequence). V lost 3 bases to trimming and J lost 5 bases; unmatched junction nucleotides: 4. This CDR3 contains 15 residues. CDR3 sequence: CASSMRLAGDNEQFF. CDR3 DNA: TGTGCCAGTAGTATGAGGCTAGCGGGAGACAATGAGCAGTTCTTC.

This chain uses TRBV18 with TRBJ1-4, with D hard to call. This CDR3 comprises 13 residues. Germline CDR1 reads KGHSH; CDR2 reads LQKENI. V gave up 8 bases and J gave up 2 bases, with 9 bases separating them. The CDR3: CASQPGTNEKLFF. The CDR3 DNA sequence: TGTGCCAGCCAGCCCGGGACTAATGAAAAACTGTTTTTT.

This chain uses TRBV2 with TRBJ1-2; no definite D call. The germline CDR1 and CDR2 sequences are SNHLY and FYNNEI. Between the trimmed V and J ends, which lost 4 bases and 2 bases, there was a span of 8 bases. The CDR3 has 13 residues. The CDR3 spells CASSGSGNYGYTF. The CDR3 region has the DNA TGTGCCAGCAGTGGGTCTGGGAACTATGGCTACACCTTC.

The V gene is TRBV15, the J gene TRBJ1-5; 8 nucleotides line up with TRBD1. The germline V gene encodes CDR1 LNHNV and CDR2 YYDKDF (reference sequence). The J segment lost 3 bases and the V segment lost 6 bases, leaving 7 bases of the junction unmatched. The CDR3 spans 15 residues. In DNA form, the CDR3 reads TGTGCCACCAGTCCTGGACAGGGTCCCAATCAGCCCCAGCATTTT. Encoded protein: CATSPGQGPNQPQHF. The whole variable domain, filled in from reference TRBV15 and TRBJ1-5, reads DAMVIQNPRYQVTQFGKPVTLSCSQTLNHNVMYWYQQKSSQAPKLLFHYYDKDFNNEADTPDNFQSRRPNTSFCFLDIRSPGLGDTAMYLCATSPGQGPNQPQHFGDGTRLSIL.

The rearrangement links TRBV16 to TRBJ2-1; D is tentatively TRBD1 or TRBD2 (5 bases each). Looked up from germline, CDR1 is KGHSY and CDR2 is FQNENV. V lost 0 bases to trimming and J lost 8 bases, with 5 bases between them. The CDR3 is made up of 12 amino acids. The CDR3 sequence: CASSQSGDEQFF. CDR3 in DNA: TGTGCCAGCAGCCAATCGGGGGATGAGCAGTTCTTC.

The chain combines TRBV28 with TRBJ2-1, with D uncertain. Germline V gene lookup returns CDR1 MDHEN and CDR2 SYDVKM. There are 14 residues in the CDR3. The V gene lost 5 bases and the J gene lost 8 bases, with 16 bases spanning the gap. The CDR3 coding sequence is TGTGCCAGCAGTCCCTCCCGTAGACGGGATGAGCAGTTCTTC. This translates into CASSPSRRRDEQFF.

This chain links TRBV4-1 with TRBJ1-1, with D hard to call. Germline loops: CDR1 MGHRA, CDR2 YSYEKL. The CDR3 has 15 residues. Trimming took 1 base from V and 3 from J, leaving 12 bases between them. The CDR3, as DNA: TGCGCCAGCAGCCAAGCGGTCGCAAGGGACACTGAAGCTTTCTTT. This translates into CASSQAVARDTEAFF.

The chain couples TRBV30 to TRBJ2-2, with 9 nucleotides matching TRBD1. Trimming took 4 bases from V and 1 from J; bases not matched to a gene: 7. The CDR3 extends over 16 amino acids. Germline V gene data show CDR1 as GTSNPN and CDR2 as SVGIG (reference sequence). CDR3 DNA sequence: TGTGCCTGGATCCATCCGGGACAGGGGAACACCGGGGAGCTGTTTTTT. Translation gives CAWIHPGQGNTGELFF.

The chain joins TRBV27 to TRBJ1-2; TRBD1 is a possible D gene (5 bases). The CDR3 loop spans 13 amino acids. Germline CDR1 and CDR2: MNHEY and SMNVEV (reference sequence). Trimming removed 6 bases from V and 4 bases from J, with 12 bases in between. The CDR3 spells CASRSSDTYGYTF. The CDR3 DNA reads TGTGCCAGCAGATCCTCGGACACCTATGGCTACACCTTC.

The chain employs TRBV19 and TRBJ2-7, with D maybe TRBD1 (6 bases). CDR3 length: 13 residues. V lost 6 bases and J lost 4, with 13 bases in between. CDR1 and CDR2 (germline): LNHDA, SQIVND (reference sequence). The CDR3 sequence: CASRGGSRYEQYF. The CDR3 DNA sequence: TGTGCCAGTAGAGGGGGATCTAGGTACGAGCAGTACTTC.

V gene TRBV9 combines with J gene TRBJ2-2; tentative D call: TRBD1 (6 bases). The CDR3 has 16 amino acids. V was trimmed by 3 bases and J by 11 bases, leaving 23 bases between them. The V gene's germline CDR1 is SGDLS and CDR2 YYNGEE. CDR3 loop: CASSEGTGWGVEELFF. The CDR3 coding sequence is TGTGCCAGCAGCGAAGGTACAGGGTGGGGAGTCGAAGAGCTGTTTTTT.

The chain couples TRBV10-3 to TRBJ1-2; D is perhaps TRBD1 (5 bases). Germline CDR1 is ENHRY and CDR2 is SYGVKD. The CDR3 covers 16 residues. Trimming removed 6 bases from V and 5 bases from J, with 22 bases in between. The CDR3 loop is CAIREGGREGPYGYTF. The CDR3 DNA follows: TGTGCCATCAGAGAGGGCGGCAGGGAAGGCCCATATGGCTACACCTTC.

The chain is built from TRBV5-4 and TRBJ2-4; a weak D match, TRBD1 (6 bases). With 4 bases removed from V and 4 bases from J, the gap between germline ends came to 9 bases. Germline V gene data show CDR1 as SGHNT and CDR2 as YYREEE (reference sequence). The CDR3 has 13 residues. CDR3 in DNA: TGTGCCAGCAGCGTAAGGGGGAAAAACATTCAGTACTTC. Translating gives CASSVRGKNIQYF.

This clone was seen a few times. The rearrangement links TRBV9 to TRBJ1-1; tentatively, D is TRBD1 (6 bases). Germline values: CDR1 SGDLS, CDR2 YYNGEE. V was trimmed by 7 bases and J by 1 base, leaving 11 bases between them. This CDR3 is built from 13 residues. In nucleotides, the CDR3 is TGTGCCAGCGCCTTGACAGGGAACACTGAAGCTTTCTTT. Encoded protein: CASALTGNTEAFF.

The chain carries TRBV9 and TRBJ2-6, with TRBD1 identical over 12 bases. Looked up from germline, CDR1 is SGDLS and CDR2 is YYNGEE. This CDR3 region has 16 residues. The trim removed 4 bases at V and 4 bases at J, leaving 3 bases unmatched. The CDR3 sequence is CASSTGQGAGANVLTF. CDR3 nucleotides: TGTGCCAGCAGCACGGGACAGGGGGCGGGGGCCAACGTCCTGACTTTC.

The chain's CDR3 is CASSLSPRGSPEAFF. The CDR3 bases are TGTGCCAGCAGTTTAAGCCCTCGAGGGTCCCCTGAAGCTTTCTTT. The V and J genes are TRBV27 and TRBJ1-1; D is ambiguous. Germline-derived CDR1 and CDR2 are MNHEY and SMNVEV (reference sequence). V was cut by 2 bases and J by 6 bases, with 16 bases left in between. This CDR3 comprises 15 residues.

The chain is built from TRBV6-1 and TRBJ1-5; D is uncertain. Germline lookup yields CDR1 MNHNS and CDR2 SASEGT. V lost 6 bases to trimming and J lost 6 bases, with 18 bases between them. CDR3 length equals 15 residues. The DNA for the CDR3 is TGTGCCAGCAGCCCCGGGTGGGAGGGAGGTCAGCCCCAGCATTTT. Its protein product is CASSPGWEGGQPQHF.

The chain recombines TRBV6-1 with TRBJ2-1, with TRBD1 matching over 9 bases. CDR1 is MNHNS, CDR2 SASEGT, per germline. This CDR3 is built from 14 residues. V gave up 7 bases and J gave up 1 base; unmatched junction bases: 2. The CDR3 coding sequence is TGTGCCAGCAAAGACAGGGGGTCCTACAATGAGCAGTTCTTC. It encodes CASKDRGSYNEQFF.

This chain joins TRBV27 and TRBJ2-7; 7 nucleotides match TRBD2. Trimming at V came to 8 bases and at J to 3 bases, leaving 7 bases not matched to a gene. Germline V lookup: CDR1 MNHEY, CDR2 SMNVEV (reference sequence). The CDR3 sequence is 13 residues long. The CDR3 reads CASGEGGGYEQYF. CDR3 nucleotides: TGTGCCAGCGGGGAGGGAGGAGGCTACGAGCAGTACTTC.

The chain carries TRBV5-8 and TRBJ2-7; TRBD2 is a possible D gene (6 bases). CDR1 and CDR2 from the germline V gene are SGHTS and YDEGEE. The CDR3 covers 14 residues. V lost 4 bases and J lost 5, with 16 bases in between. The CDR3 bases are TGTGCCAGCAGCACGGGACTCCGCTTCAACGAGCAGTACTTC. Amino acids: CASSTGLRFNEQYF.

CDR3 DNA sequence: TGTGCCAGCAGCTTGGGGCAGGGGGCCTCTGGGGCCAACGTCCTGACTTTC. This sequence encodes CASSLGQGASGANVLTF. The chain is built from TRBV5-4 and TRBJ2-6, with 8 nucleotides matching TRBD1. Germline trimming cut 0 bases from V and 0 bases from J; bases unmatched to any gene: 2. The germline gives CDR1 SGHNT, CDR2 YYREEE (reference sequence). The CDR3 loop spans 17 amino acids.

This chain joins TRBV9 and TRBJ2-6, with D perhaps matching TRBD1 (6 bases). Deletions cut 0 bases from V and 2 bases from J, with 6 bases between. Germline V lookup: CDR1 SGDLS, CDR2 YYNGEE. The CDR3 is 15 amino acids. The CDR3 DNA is TGTGCCAGCAGCGTAGAGGGGGCTGGGGCCAACGTCCTGACTTTC. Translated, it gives CASSVEGAGANVLTF.